What follows is one T cell receptor beta chain and its context. Its antigen is unknown. Qualities for individual bases were not recorded, and no much larger clone is one base off. The data belong to a study of T cell repertoires in cytomegalovirus infection (dated by TCRdb to 2018 to 2020). Notes on the research overall: Peptide stimulations targeted recently identified HLA-C-restricted CMV epitopes, whose presentation resists viral immunomodulation, together with well-studied HLA-B-restricted epitopes. Because public TCR beta signatures pointed to carriage of CMV infection together with the matching HLA type, the HLA type of each donor mattered for the analysis. What the study reported, not specific to this receptor: In both this cohort and an independent roughly 330-donor cohort, the cumulative frequency of public TCR beta family members distinguished carriers of CMV infection plus the relevant HLA type. The ex vivo response was dominated by HLA-C-restricted CMV-specific TCR beta clonotypes, and the single most frequent clonotype in two of eight donors was supplied by these HLA-C-restricted clonotypes.

This sample was sequenced with an Illumina HiSeq 1500. The public reads were run again by TCRdb, first through fastp at Q25 and then through MiXCR, and only productive beta chains were kept. Records with the same CDR3 protein are collapsed into one entry carrying the most frequent genes and DNA. Recorded for this sample are roughly 500,000 distinct CDR3 sequences; 33% of them occurred a single time. The ten largest make up around a sixth of the sample. V is trimmed back by 5 bases and J by 3 bases, and the junction contains 8 bases that no gene match accounts for. From a lookup of the germline V gene (reference sequence), CDR1 and CDR2 are SEHNR and FQNEAQ. The CDR3 covers 15 residues, taking in both the cysteine and the phenylalanine. Only the CDR3 region is kept as DNA, spanning 45 bases read in frame from base 1. The treatment or condition label for this specimen denotes: in vitro stimulation with specific CMV peptide epitopes to enrich CMV-specific T cells.

This chain is built from TRBV7-9 and TRBJ1-1; the junction holds 8 bases that match TRBD1. The sample in question was cultured PBMCs, obtained from culture after CMV antigen stimulation. The source is a human donor in good health (CMV status not recorded). Some clones in this sample may be carry-over from other donors' samples. The CDR3 sequence is CASSVYRGRHTEAFF. The DNA sequence is as follows: TGTGCCAGCAGCGTATACAGGGGGAGGCACACTGAAGCTTTCTTT. The reference TRBV7-9 and TRBJ1-1 proteins fill in what lies around the CDR3, so the full variable domain reads DTGVSQNPRHKITKRGQNVTFRCDPISEHNRLYWYRQTLGQGPEFLTYFQNEAQLEKSRLLSDRFSAERPKGSFSTLEIQRTEQGDSAMYLCASSVYRGRHTEAFFGQGTRLTVV.